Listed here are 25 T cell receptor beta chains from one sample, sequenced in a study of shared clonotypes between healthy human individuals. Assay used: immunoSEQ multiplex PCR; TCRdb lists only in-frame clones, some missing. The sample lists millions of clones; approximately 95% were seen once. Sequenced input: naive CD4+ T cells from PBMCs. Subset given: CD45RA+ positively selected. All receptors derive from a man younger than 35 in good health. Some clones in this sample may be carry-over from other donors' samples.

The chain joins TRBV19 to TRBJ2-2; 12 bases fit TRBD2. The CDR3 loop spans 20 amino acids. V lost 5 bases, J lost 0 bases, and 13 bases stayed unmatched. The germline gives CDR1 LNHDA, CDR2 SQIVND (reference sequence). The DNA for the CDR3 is TGTGCCAGTAGTCCCATCTTCCCTAGCGGGAGGGCTCCGAACACCGGGGAGCTGTTTTTT. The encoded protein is CASSPIFPSGRAPNTGELFF. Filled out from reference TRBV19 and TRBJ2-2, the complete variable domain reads DGGITQSPKYLFRKEGQNVTLSCEQNLNHDAMYWYRQDPGQGLRLIYYSQIVNDFQKGDIAEGYSVSREKKESFPLTVTSAQKNPTAFYLCASSPIFPSGRAPNTGELFFGEGSRLTVL.

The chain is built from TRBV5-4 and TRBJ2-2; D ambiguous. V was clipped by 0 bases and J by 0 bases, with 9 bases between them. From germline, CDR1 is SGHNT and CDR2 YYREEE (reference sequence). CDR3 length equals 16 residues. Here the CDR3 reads CASSLEPLTNTGELFF. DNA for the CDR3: TGTGCCAGCAGCTTGGAGCCCCTAACGAACACCGGGGAGCTGTTTTTT.

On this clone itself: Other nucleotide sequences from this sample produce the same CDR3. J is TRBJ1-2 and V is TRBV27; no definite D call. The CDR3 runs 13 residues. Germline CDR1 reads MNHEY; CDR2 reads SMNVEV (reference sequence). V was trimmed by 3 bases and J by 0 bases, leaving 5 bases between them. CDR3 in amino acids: CASSLSPNYGYTF. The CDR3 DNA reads TGTGCCAGCAGTTTGAGCCCTAACTATGGCTACACCTTC.

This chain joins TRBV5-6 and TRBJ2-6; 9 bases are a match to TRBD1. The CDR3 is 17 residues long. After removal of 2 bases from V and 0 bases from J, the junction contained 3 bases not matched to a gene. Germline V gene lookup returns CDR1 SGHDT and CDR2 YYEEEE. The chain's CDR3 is CASSFGTGISGANVLTF. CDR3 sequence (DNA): TGTGCCAGCAGCTTTGGGACAGGGATCTCTGGGGCCAACGTCCTGACTTTC.

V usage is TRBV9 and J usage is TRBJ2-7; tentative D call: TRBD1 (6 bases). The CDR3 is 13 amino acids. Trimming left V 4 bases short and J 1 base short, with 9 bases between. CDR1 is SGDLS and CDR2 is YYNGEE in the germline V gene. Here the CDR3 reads CASSHRESYEQYF. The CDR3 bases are TGTGCCAGCAGCCACAGGGAGTCCTACGAGCAGTACTTC.

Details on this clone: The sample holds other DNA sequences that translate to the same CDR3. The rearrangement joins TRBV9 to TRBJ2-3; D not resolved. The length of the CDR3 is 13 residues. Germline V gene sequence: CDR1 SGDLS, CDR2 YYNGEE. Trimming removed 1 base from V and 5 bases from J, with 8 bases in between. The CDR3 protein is CASSVSGRDTQYF. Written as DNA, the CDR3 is TGTGCCAGCAGCGTATCGGGCCGAGATACGCAGTATTTT.

The DNA of the CDR3 is TGTGCCAGCAGCTTGTACCCCCTTAACTCTGAAGCTTTCTTT. Protein sequence: CASSLYPLNSEAFF. The chain joins TRBV5-8 to TRBJ1-1; no clear D gene. CDR3 size: 14 residues. The V end lost 1 base, the J end lost 6 bases, and 13 bases lay between the germline ends. The germline gives CDR1 SGHTS, CDR2 YDEGEE.

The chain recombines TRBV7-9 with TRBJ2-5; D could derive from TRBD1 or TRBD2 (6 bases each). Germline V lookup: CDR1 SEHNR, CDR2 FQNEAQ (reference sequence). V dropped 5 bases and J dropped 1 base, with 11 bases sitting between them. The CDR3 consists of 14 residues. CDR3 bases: TGTGCCAGCAGCCCGGGGGCGGTCCAAGAGACCCAGTACTTC. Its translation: CASSPGAVQETQYF.

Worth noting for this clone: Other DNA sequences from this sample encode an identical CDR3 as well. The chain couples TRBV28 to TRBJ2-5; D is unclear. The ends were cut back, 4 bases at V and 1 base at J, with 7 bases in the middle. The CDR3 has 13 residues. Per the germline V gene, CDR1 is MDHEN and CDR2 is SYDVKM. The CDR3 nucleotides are TGTGCCAGCAGTTCCAGGCTCCAAGAGACCCAGTACTTC. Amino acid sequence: CASSSRLQETQYF.

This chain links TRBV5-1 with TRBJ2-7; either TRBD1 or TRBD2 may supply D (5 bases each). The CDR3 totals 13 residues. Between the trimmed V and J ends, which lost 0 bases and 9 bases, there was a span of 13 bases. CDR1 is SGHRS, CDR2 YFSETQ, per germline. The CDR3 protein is CASSLVGTDRQYF. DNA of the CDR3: TGCGCCAGCAGCTTGGTCGGGACCGATCGGCAGTACTTC.

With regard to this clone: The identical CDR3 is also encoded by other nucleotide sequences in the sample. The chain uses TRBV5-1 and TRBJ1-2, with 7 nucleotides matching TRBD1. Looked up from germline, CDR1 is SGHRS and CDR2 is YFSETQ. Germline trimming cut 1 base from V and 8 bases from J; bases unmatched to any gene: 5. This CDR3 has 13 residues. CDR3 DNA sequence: TGCGCCAGCAGCTTGACGGAGGGGGCAGGCTACACCTTC. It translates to CASSLTEGAGYTF. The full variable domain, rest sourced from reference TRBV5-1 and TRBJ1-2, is KAGVTQTPRYLIKTRGQQVTLSCSPISGHRSVSWYQQTPGQGLQFLFEYFSETQRNKGNFPGRFSGRQFSNSRSEMNVSTLELGDSALYLCASSLTEGAGYTFGSGTRLTVV.

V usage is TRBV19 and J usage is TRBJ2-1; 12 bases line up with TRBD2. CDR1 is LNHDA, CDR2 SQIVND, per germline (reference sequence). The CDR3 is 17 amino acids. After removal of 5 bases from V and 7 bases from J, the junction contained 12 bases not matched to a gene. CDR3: CASSSTSGRTWRNEQFF. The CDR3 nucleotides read TGTGCCAGTAGTTCTACTAGCGGGAGGACTTGGCGGAATGAGCAGTTCTTC.

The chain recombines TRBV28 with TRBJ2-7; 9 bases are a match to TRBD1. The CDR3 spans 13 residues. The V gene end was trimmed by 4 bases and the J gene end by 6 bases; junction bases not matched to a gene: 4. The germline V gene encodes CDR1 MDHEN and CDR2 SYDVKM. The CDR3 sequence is CASSWTGVPEQYF. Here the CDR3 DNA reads TGTGCCAGCAGTTGGACAGGGGTTCCCGAGCAGTACTTC.

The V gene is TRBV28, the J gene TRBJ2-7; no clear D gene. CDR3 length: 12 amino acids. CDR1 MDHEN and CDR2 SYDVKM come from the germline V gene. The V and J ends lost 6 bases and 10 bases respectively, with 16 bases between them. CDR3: CASSRLTTQQYF. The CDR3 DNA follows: TGTGCCAGCAGCCGGTTGACGACTCAACAGTACTTC.

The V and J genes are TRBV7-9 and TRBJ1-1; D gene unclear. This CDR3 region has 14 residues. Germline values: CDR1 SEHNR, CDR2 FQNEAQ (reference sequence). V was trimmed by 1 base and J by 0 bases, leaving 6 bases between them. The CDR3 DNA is TGTGCCAGCAGCTTAGAAGCAATGAACACTGAAGCTTTCTTT. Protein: CASSLEAMNTEAFF.

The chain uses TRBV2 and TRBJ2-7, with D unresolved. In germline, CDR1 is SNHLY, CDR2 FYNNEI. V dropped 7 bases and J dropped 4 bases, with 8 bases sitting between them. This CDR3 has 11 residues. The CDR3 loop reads CASTHKYEQYF. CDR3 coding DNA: TGTGCCAGCACCCACAAGTACGAGCAGTACTTC. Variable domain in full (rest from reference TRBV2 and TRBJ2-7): EPEVTQTPSHQVTQMGQEVILRCVPISNHLYFYWYRQILGQKVEFLVSFYNNEISEKSEIFDDQFSVERPDGSNFTLKIRSTKLEDSAMYFCASTHKYEQYFGPGTRLTVT.

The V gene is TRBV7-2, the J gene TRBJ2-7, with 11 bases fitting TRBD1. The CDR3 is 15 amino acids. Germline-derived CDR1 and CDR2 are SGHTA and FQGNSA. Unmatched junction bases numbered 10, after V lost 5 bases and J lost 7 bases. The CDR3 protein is CASSQWDRGEGEQYF. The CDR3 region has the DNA TGTGCCAGCAGCCAATGGGACAGGGGGGAGGGTGAGCAGTACTTC.

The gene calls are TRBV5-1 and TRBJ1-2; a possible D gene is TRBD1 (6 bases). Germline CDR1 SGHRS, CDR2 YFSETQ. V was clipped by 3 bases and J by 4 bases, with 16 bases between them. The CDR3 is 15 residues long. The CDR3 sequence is CASSYETGGGYGYTF. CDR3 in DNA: TGCGCCAGCAGCTACGAGACAGGAGGAGGCTATGGCTACACCTTC.

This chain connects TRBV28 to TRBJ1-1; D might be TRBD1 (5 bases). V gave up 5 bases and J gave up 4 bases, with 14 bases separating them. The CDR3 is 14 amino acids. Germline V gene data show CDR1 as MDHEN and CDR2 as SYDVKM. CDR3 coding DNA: TGTGCCAGCAGTCTCGGCAGGAGGGGCACTGAAGCTTTCTTT. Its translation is CASSLGRRGTEAFF.

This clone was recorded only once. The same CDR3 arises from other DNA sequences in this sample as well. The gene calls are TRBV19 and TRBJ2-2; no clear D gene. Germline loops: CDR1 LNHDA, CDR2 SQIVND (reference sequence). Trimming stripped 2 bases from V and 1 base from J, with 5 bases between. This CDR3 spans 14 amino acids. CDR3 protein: CASSILRNTGELFF. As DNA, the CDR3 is TGTGCCAGTAGTATATTGAGGAACACCGGGGAGCTGTTTTTT.

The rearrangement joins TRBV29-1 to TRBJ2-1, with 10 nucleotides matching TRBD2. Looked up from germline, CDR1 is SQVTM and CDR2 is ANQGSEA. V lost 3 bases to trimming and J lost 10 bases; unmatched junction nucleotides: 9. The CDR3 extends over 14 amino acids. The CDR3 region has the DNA TGCAGCGTTGATGGGACTAGCGACCCGAAGGAGCAGTTCTTC. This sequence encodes CSVDGTSDPKEQFF.

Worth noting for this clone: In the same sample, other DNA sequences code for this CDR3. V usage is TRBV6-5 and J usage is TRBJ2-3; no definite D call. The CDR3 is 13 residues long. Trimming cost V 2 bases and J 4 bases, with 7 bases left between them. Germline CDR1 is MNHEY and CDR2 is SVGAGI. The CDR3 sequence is CASSYSGADTQYF. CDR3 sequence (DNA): TGTGCCAGCAGTTACAGTGGGGCAGATACGCAGTATTTT.

The CDR3 sequence: CASSQDWGNTEAFF. The CDR3 coding sequence is TGCGCCAGCAGCCAAGATTGGGGGAACACTGAAGCTTTCTTT. The chain has TRBV4-1 and TRBJ1-1; D gene unclear. The V gene lost 0 bases and the J gene lost 1 base, with 6 bases spanning the gap. Germline loops: CDR1 MGHRA, CDR2 YSYEKL. The CDR3 extends over 14 amino acids.

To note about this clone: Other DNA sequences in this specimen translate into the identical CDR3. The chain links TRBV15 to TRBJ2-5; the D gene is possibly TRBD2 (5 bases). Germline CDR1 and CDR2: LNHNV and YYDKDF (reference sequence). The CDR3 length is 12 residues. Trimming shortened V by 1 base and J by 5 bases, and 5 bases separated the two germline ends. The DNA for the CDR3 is TGTGCCACCAGCAGAGGAGGGGAGACCCAGTACTTC. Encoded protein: CATSRGGETQYF.

The CDR3: CASSYMTGQGHNEQFF. The DNA of the CDR3 is TGTGCCAGCAGCTATATGACAGGGCAGGGACACAATGAGCAGTTCTTC. The chain combines TRBV7-9 with TRBJ2-1; 7 bases agree with TRBD1. Losses at the gene ends were 4 bases for V and 5 bases for J; bases not matched to a gene: 11. The germline CDR1 and CDR2 sequences are SEHNR and FQNEAQ (reference sequence). The CDR3 sequence is 16 residues long.